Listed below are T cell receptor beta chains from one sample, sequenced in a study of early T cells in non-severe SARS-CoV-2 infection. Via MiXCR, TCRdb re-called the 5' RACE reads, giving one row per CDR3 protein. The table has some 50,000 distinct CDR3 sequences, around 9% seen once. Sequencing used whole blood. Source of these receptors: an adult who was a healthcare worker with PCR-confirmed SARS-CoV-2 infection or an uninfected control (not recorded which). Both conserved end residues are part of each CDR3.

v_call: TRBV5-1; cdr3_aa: CASSSPVLSDTGELFF
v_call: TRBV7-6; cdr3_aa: CASSWGRGTGELFF
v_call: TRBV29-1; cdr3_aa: CSVGVQSTDTQYF
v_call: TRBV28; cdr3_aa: CASSLVRVVADTQYF
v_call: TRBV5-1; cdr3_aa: CASSVTGHGYTF
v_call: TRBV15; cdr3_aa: CATSRARREETQYF
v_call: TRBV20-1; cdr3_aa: CSASLTSGGDTDTQYF
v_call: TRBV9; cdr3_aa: CASSAGVSHGYTF
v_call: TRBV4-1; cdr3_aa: CASSQGGLAGTDTQYF
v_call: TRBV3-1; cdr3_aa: CASSPYESNEQFF
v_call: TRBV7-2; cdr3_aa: CASPASGNTGELFF
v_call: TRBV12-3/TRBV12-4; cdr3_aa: CASSLGRRSSYEQYF
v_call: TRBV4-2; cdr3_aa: CASSQDSSGVSNQPQHF
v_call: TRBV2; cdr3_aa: CASSNRGGDTEAFF
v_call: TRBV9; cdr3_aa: CASSSRAVPYEQYF
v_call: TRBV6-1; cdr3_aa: CASSEAGPNTEAFF
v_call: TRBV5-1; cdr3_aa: CASSFGVSQETQYF
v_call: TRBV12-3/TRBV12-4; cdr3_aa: CASSRDRATEAFF
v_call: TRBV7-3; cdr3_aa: CASSPQGDTEAFF
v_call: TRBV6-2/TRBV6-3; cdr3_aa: CASSRPRLAGGPETQYF
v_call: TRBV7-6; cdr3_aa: CASSLDGGSYGYTF
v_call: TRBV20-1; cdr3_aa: CSAKGNEQYF
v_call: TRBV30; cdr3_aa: CAWSMQGAVGNEQFF
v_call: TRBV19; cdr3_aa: CASSKLAGSPSYNEQFF
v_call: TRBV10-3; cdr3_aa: CAISGSRGQGHEQFF
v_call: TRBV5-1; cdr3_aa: CASRRETSSYNEQFF
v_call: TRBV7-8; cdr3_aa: CASSLGPGDYGYTF
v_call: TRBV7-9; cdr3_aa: CASSSGLAGVETQYF